This T cell receptor beta chain was observed in a study of cytomegalovirus exposure and HLA in healthy donors. Findings of the study overall: Presence/absence analyses supposed approximately even sequencing depth among donors. In a later analysis, at a false discovery rate of 0.05, under 20,000 TCR beta sequences were associated with HLA alleles.

This cohort consisted of healthy bone marrow donors. Germline V gene sequence: CDR1 LGHNA, CDR2 YNFKEQ. V gave up 1 base and J gave up 4 bases, with 7 bases separating them. The CDR3 spans 13 residues. As concerns this clone: The antigen remains undetermined.

This PCR relied on a set of 60 Vbeta primers and 13 Jbeta primers. TCRdb's copy holds only in-frame clones and misses some; the assay was immunoSEQ multiplex PCR. The sample table sets out approximately 150,000 clones. V gene TRBV4-2 combines with J gene TRBJ1-1; D is unclear. The sequenced sample consisted of PBMCs. The source of this sequence is a woman between 50 and 59 years old in good health and CMV-seronegative. As DNA, the CDR3 is TGTGCCAGCAGCCAAGCGGCGGGCACTGAAGCTTTCTTT. Its translation: CASSQAAGTEAFF.